These T cell receptor beta chains were read from a single sample in a study of control samples from healthy donors and cancer patients. Sequencing was performed with immunoSEQ multiplex PCR; in TCRdb, only in-frame clones are kept and a portion is missing. Of more than 45,000 clones in the sample, about 91% are singletons; the top ten hold 0.91%. Sequencing was done on a sample of PBMCs. The receptor source for this set is a young man with colorectal cancer. CDR3s include the opening cysteine and the closing phenylalanine or tryptophan. A D gene is named only where the DNA matches it firmly. A clone size is listed for some rows: how often the clone was seen (once, few, many), or a class if it is expanded.

>-|TRBJ1-1|TRBD1|TRBV28
TGTGCCAGCAGACCGACAGGGGGACCACGGAACACTGAAGCTTTCTTT
CASRPTGGPRNTEAFF
>once|TRBJ2-1|-|TRBV5-4
TGTGCCAGCAGCTTGAGTAGGTACAGTACCTACAATGAGCAGTTCTTC
CASSLSRYSTYNEQFF
>-|TRBJ1-1|-|TRBV30
TGTGCCTGGAGGCCCATACTGAACACTGAAGCTTTCTTT
CAWRPILNTEAFF
>-|TRBJ1-5|-|TRBV27
TGTGCCAGCAGTTCCGCCATTTATCAGCCCCAGCATTTT
CASSSAIYQPQHF
>-|TRBJ2-1|TRBD2|TRBV2
TGTGCCAGCAGTTCCTTGAGCGGGGGGGCATACCATGAGCAGTTCTTC
CASSSLSGGAYHEQFF
>-|TRBJ2-3|TRBD2|TRBV5-4
TGTGCCAGCAGCCTAAGCGGGGTCTTAAGCACAGATACGCAGTATTTT
CASSLSGVLSTDTQYF
>few|TRBJ1-1|TRBD1|TRBV30
TGTGCCTGGAGTGTACGAGACAGGGGATTCACTGAAGCTTTCTTT
CAWSVRDRGFTEAFF
>-|TRBJ1-1|-|TRBV14
TGTGCCAGCAGCCACCCTAACACTGAAGCTTTCTTT
CASSHPNTEAFF
>-|TRBJ2-1|TRBD1|TRBV7-6
TGTGCCAGCAGCTTAGTGAAACACAGGGGAAATTCCTACAATGAGCAGTTCTTC
CASSLVKHRGNSYNEQFF
>-|TRBJ1-1|-|TRBV11-2
TGTGCCAGCAGCTTTACACCCGGGGGAGCTGAAGCTTTCTTT
CASSFTPGGAEAFF
>-|TRBJ2-2|-|TRBV19
TGTGCCAGTTCGAGGCTCGCCGGGGAGCTGTTTTTT
CASSRLAGELFF
>once|TRBJ2-5|TRBD2|TRBV9
TGTGCCAGCAGCGTAGGTGCTGGGAGGGCCCAAGAGACCCAGTACTTC
CASSVGAGRAQETQYF
>-|TRBJ1-1|TRBD1|TRBV25-1
TGTGCCAGCAGAGGGACAGGTTTGAACACTGAAGCTTTCTTT
CASRGTGLNTEAFF
>-|TRBJ2-1|TRBD1|TRBV19
TGTGCCAGTAACCCGGGACAGGGGGCTAGTGAGCAGTTCTTC
CASNPGQGASEQFF
>-|TRBJ2-2|-|TRBV6-2/TRBV6-3
TGTGCCAGCAGTTACTCACGACAGAAGAAACAGGTGAACACCGGGGAGCTGTTTTTT
CASSYSRQKKQVNTGELFF
>-|TRBJ2-4|-|TRBV25-1
TGTGCCAGCAGTGAATCAGGGGCAGGAAGGGATAACATTCAGTACTTC
CASSESGAGRDNIQYF
>-|TRBJ1-6|-|TRBV4-3
TGCGCCAGCAGGGAGGAGGCGACGAATTCACCCCTCCACTTT
CASREEATNSPLHF
>-|TRBJ1-2|TRBD1|TRBV18
TGTGCCAGCTCACCATCCGACAGGGTGATTGGCTACACCTTC
CASSPSDRVIGYTF
>-|TRBJ2-7|-|TRBV11-2
TGTGCCAGCAGCTTAGTCGACAGGTTCGGCGAGCAGTACTTC
CASSLVDRFGEQYF
>-|TRBJ1-3|-|TRBV24-1
TGTGCCACCAGTGATCCCAGAGACGGCTACTCTGGAAACACCATATATTTT
CATSDPRDGYSGNTIYF
>-|TRBJ1-2|TRBD1|TRBV5-1
TGCGCCAGCAGTTCCGAGACAGGGTATGGCGGCTACACCTTC
CASSSETGYGGYTF
>-|TRBJ2-3|TRBD2|TRBV10-1
TGCGCCAGCAGTCCACAGCTAGCGGGGGGCACAGATACGCAGTATTTT
CASSPQLAGGTDTQYF
>-|TRBJ2-1|-|TRBV2
TGTGCCAGCGGGAGTTTCTACAATGAGCAGTTCTTC
CASGSFYNEQFF
>-|TRBJ2-7|-|TRBV6-1
TGTGCCAGCAGTGAAAGGCTCCGAAGCTACGAGCAGTACTTC
CASSERLRSYEQYF
>-|TRBJ1-6|TRBD1|TRBV6-5
TGTGCCAGCAGCCTGGACAGGGGGACACCCCTCCACTTT
CASSLDRGTPLHF
>-|TRBJ2-3|-|TRBV5-1
TGCGCCAGCAGCTTGGTCCGGGACCACGACACTAGCACAGATACGCAGTATTTT
CASSLVRDHDTSTDTQYF
>-|TRBJ1-2|-|TRBV6-5
TGTGCCAGCAGCCTCGAACAGGGATCCTATGGCTACACCTTC
CASSLEQGSYGYTF
>-|TRBJ1-2|-|TRBV9
TGTGCCAGCAGCGTAGGCACAGGGACCTATGGCTACACCTTC
CASSVGTGTYGYTF
>-|TRBJ1-3|-|TRBV7-2
TGTGCCAGCAGCTTAGCCCAGGACAGATTCTTTGGAAACACCATATATTTT
CASSLAQDRFFGNTIYF
>-|TRBJ2-2|-|TRBV29-1
TGCAGCGTTAATCGAGGGGACACCGGGGAGCTGTTTTTT
CSVNRGDTGELFF
>-|TRBJ1-2|-|TRBV6-1
TGTGCCAGCAGTGAGATAACCGCCTTGGGCTACACCTTC
CASSEITALGYTF
>-|TRBJ2-7|TRBD1|TRBV7-2
TGTGCCAGCAGCGCACGACAGGGGACGTACGAGCAGTACTTC
CASSARQGTYEQYF
>-|TRBJ2-1|-|TRBV30
TGTGCCTGGACTAAAAGGTCCGGATACAATGAGCAGTTCTTC
CAWTKRSGYNEQFF
>-|TRBJ2-7|TRBD1|TRBV6-2/TRBV6-3
TGTGCCAGCAGTTACCTAGGGGGCTCTAGCTCCTACGAGCAGTACTTC
CASSYLGGSSSYEQYF
>-|TRBJ1-5|TRBD1|TRBV19
TGTGCCAGTAGTATGGGGGGACAGGGATTTCAGCCCCAGCATTTT
CASSMGGQGFQPQHF
>once|TRBJ2-2|-|TRBV19
TGTGCCAGTAGTATTAACGACCCCACCGGGGAGCTGTTTTTT
CASSINDPTGELFF
>few|TRBJ1-3|-|TRBV7-2
TGTGCCAGCAGCTTCCCCTCTGGAAACACCATATATTTT
CASSFPSGNTIYF
>-|TRBJ1-6|-|TRBV7-9
TGTGCCAGCACCTTAGGGACGTCTAATTCACCCCTCCACTTT
CASTLGTSNSPLHF
>-|TRBJ2-3|TRBD2|TRBV5-8
TGTGCCAGCAGCTTGGCCTGGACTAGCGCGAAAGCAGATACGCAGTATTTT
CASSLAWTSAKADTQYF
>-|TRBJ2-7|-|TRBV29-1
TGCAGCGGCCGCGACCGGGACATTAACCCCTACGAGCAGTACTTC
CSGRDRDINPYEQYF
>-|TRBJ2-2|-|TRBV9
TGTGCCAGCAGCGTAGCTGGGAGCCCGGGCAGGGCGTTCACCGGGGAGCTGTTTTTT
CASSVAGSPGRAFTGELFF
>-|TRBJ1-3|-|TRBV19
TGTGCCAGTAACCCGGGGGCAGTCTCTGGAAACACCATATATTTT
CASNPGAVSGNTIYF
>-|TRBJ2-3|-|TRBV6-5
TGTGCCAGCAGTTATTTGGCAGGGGATAAAGATACGCAGTATTTT
CASSYLAGDKDTQYF
>-|TRBJ2-3|TRBD1|TRBV7-2
TGTGCCAGCAGCTCTCTGGGACAGGGGGCTCCAGATACGCAGTATTTT
CASSSLGQGAPDTQYF
>-|TRBJ2-2|TRBD2|TRBV27
TGTGCCAGCAGTTTATCGGGCGGGGGAGTCACCGGGGAGCTGTTTTTT
CASSLSGGGVTGELFF
>-|TRBJ2-7|-|TRBV7-2
TGTGCCAGCAGCTTAGACCTCGGGACTCCCCACTTC
CASSLDLGTPHF
>-|TRBJ1-4|-|TRBV19
TGTGCCAGTAGTCCACAATCGGCAGGGGAAAAACTGTTTTTT
CASSPQSAGEKLFF
>-|TRBJ1-2|TRBD1|TRBV3-1/TRBV3-2
TGTGCCAGCAGCCAAAATCGACAGGGGATTTATGGCTACACCTTC
CASSQNRQGIYGYTF